Included here is one TCR beta chain sequence, with context. The CDR3 length is 14 residues. With V trimmed by 2 bases and J by 1 base, 4 bases remained unmatched. The germline V gene encodes CDR1 SQVTM and CDR2 ANQGSEA. The source of the sample is a study of beta chain features in type 1 diabetes. Looking at the study overall: On cell yields, gender and age, patients and healthy donors were similar.

Expressed TCRB transcripts were sequenced because the entire RNA isolate underwent reverse transcription. Repertoires were generated with immunoSEQ multiplex PCR, while TCRdb's copy carries only in-frame clones and drops some. Of roughly 330,000 clones in the sample, 8% to 13% were seen once. The sequence came from a woman aged 25 to 39 in good health. Material: naive CD4+ T cells from blood. J is TRBJ2-5 and V is TRBV29-1; 7 nucleotides match TRBD1. The DNA for the CDR3 is TGCAGCGTTGAACTGGGACAGCGCCAAGAGACCCAGTACTTC. Protein product: CSVELGQRQETQYF.